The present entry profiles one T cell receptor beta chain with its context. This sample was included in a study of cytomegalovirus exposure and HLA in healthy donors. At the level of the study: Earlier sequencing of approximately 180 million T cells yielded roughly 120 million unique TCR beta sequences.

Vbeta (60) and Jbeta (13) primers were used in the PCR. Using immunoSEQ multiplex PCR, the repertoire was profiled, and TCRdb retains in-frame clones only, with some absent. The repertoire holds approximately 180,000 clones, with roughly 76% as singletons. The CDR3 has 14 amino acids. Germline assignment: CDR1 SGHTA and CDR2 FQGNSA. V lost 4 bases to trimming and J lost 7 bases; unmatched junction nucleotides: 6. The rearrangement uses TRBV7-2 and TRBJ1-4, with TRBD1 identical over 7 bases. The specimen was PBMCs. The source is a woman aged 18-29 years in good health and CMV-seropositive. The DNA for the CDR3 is TGTGCCAGCAGCTCGGACAGGTTGAGTGAAAAACTGTTTTTT. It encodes CASSSDRLSEKLFF.